This entry features one T cell receptor (beta chain) sequence. Its antigen specificity is not known. Base-call qualities are not available, and no considerably larger clone is one nucleotide away. Via the germline V gene, CDR1 is SGDLS and CDR2 YYNGEE. Measured from the cysteine to the phenylalanine, the CDR3 is 13 residues long. Only CDR3 DNA is held: 39 bases, read in frame from base 1. A distance of 8 bases separates the germline ends of V and J, which lose 0 bases and 8 bases respectively. Library construction relied on 5' RACE. TCRdb lists the instrument as Illumina HiSeq 2000. Template switching introduced a universal primer binding site; the final cDNA contained a unique molecular identifier, enabling accurate counting of TCR cDNA molecules. First-strand cDNA for TCR alpha and beta chains was synthesized from specific primers in the conserved constant-segment region. To control for contamination, every cDNA library carried two barcodes: a SMART-Mk sample barcode plus Illumina barcodes. TruSeq adapter sequences along with Illumina sample barcodes were introduced in two successive PCR steps. Sequencing of the TCR alpha and beta cDNA libraries was done on the Illumina HiSeq platform using custom primers. In the authors' own workflow: MiGEC processed the raw reads to extract unique molecular identifiers, while MiXCR was used to determine the CDR3 positions. For each individual, recombination models were inferred using an EM algorithm with the repgenHMM and IGoR tools. Shared clonotype analysis was performed with the tcR package in R, normalizing sharing by the product of cloneset sizes. To study raw recombination free of thymic and clonal selection effects, out-of-frame nonproductive sequences were analyzed. In TCRdb, the public reads were trimmed at Q25 with fastp and aligned with MiXCR, with productive beta chains retained. Merged by CDR3 protein, the rows form single entries marked with the most common genes and DNA. None of the V and J calls come from the authors' own analysis; TCRdb made them. This sample holds 600,000 to 700,000 distinct CDR3 sequences; 21% were observed only once. The ten largest clonotypes hold roughly 4% of the sample.

Every donor was a healthy Caucasian. The twin cohort comprised three pairs of female monozygotic twins, all aged about 18 to 30 years. The RNA used for TCR libraries was isolated from peripheral blood mononuclear cells. The data derive from a study of identical twins listed by TCRdb under 2016. In terms of the full investigation: To test whether fetal clonotypes persist, this study deep-sequenced TCR alpha and beta repertoires from monozygotic twins, from unrelated adults of various ages, and from cord blood. To rule out contamination, the twin experiments were replicated at different times with different library preparation protocols.

Results and caveats for the whole study, not just this receptor: In monozygotic twins, recombination models systematically underestimated out-of-frame TCR alpha sharing, but the models matched the sharing seen between unrelated individuals. Because the same donors could not be followed over many years, conclusions were based on cross-sectional statistical analysis. Compared with coincidental sharing between unrelated individuals, an excess of low generation-probability sequences was observed among out-of-frame TCR alpha sequences shared between twins. Abundant cord blood beta clonotypes carried fewer insertions; young adult naive repertoires showed a weaker similar trend, while memory repertoires showed none. A weaker excess of twin sharing was found in beta out-of-frame sequences because the signal-to-noise ratio was lowered by fewer shared sequences. Invariant T cells such as MAIT and iNKT could partly confound zero-insertion analyses, though diverse VJ usage argued against this for most clonotypes.

These data also formed part of another study, on T cells expressing NK-cell markers. The second paper further reports: Three sorted T-cell subsets (CD3+CD56+NKG2C+, CD3+CD56+NKG2C- and CD3+CD56-NKG2C+) from about 8 donors had their TCR beta-chain repertoires profiled. Of the eight sequenced donors, seven were found to be HCMV-seropositive and one was found to be HCMV-seronegative. In several experiments an anti-gammadeltaTCR antibody was added to restrict sorting to alphabetaTCR-expressing T cells. In five to seven donors, the dominant CD3+CD56+NKG2C+ clonotypes were among the top 10 CD8+ clonotypes and accounted for about 1.0-7.5% of CD8+ T cells. Those dominant clonotypes were again the most abundant among CD3+CD56-NKG2C+ cells in several donors, at roughly 25-60.1%. It remained unclear whether the expanded NKG2C-expressing T cell clones were specific for HCMV antigens. The study sequenced eight donors, all healthy volunteers chosen at random: three men and five women. HCMV serostatus was determined by detecting HCMV-specific IgG in serum with a commercial ELISA kit. For about 6 donors, bulk peripheral blood T-cell repertoires were additionally sequenced from unsorted PBMC. MIGEC was used to demultiplex reads and group the reads by UMI, and MiTCR was used to assemble and quantify clonotypes. To exclude erroneous sequences, any TCR cDNA sequence not supported by at least two reads was discarded. The tcR package was used for downstream repertoire analysis, and clonotypes were matched between fractions using CDR3 nucleotide sequence together with V segment. Antigen specificity was annotated against VDJdb with VDJmatch, allowing one amino acid substitution in CDR3.

The specimen was PBMCs. The TCR originated in a woman younger than 30 in good health. The chain is assembled from TRBV9 and TRBJ2-2; possibly the D gene is TRBD2, per 5 matching bases. This receptor carries the CDR3 CASSVDGRGELFF. The nucleotide sequence is TGTGCCAGCAGCGTAGATGGGAGAGGGGAGCTGTTTTTT.